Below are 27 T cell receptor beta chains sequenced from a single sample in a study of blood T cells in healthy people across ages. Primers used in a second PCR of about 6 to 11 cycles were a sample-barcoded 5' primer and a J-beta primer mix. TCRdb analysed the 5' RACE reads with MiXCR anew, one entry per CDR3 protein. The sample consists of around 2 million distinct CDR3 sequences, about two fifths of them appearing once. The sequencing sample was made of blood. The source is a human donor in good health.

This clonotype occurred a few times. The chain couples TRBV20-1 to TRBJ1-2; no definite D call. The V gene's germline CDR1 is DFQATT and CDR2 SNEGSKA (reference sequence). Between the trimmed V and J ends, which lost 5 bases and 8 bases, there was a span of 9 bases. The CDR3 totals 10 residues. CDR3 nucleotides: TGCAGTGCTGGACCGGGGGGCTACACCTTC. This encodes CSAGPGGYTF.

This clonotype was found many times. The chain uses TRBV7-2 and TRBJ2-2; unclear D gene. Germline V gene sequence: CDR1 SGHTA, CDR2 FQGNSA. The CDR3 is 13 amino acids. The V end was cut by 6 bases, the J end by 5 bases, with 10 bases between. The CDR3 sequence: CASSPQGTGELFF. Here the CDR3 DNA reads TGTGCCAGCAGTCCACAAGGAACCGGGGAGCTGTTTTTT.

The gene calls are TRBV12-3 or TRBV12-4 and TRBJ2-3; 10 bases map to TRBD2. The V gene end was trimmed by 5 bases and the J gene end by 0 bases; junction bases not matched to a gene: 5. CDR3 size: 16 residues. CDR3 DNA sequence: TGTGCCAGCAGTCCAGGGACTAGCGTAAGCACAGATACGCAGTATTTT. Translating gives CASSPGTSVSTDTQYF.

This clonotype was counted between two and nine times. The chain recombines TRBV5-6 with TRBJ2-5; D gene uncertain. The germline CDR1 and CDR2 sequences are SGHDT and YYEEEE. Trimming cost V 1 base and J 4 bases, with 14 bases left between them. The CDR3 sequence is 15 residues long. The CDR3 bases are TGTGCCAGCAGCTTGAACGGTGGGTTAGGAGAGACCCAGTACTTC. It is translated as CASSLNGGLGETQYF.

CDR3 region: CATGQQGAGEQFF. Written as DNA, the CDR3 is TGCGCCACCGGTCAACAGGGGGCAGGTGAGCAGTTCTTC. The gene calls are TRBV5-1 and TRBJ2-1; 9 bases match TRBD1. The V gene end was trimmed by 9 bases and the J gene end by 9 bases; junction bases not matched to a gene: 10. Germline CDR1 reads SGHRS; CDR2 reads YFSETQ. This CDR3 contains 13 residues. Together with reference TRBV5-1 and TRBJ2-1, the CDR3 gives the full variable domain: KAGVTQTPRYLIKTRGQQVTLSCSPISGHRSVSWYQQTPGQGLQFLFEYFSETQRNKGNFPGRFSGRQFSNSRSEMNVSTLELGDSALYLCATGQQGAGEQFFGPGTRLTVL.

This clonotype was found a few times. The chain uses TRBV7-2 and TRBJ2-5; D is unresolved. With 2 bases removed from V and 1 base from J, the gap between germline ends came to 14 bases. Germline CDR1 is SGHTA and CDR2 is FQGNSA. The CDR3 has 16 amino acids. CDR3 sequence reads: CASSLILVKPQETQYF. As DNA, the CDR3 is TGTGCCAGCAGCTTAATCCTGGTAAAGCCCCAAGAGACCCAGTACTTC.

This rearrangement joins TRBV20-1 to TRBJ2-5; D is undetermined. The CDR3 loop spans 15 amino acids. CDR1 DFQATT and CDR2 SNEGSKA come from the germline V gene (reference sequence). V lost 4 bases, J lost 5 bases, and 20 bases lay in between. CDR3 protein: CSATSSTGSWETQYF. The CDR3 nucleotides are TGCAGTGCTACCTCTTCGACCGGCTCCTGGGAGACCCAGTACTTC.

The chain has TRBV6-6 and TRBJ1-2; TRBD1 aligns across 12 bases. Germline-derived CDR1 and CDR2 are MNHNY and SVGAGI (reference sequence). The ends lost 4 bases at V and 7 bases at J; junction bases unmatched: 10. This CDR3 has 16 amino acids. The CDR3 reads CASSSPGQGALSGYTF. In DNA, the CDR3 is TGTGCCAGCAGTTCTCCGGGACAGGGGGCTTTGAGTGGCTACACCTTC.

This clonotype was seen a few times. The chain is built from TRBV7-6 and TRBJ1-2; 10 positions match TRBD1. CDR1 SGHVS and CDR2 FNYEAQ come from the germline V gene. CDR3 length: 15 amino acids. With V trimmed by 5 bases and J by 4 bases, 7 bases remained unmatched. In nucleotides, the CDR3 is TGTGCCAGCAGCCCCATGACAGGGGGCCTCTATGGCTACACCTTC. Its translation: CASSPMTGGLYGYTF.

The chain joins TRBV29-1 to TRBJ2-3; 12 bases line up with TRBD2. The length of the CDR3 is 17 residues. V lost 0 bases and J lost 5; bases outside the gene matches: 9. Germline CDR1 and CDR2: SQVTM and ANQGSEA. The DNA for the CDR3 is TGCAGCGTTGAAGATGGTTTGCTAGCGGGGGGGCTAGATACGCAGTATTTT. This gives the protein CSVEDGLLAGGLDTQYF.

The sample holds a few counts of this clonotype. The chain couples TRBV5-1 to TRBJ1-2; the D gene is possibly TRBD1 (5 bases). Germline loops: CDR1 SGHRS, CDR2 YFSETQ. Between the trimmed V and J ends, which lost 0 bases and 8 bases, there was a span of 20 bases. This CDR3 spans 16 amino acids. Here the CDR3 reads CASSLAVINGGYGYTF. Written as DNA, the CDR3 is TGCGCCAGCAGCTTGGCCGTTATAAACGGGGGATACGGCTACACCTTC. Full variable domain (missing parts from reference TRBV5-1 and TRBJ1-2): KAGVTQTPRYLIKTRGQQVTLSCSPISGHRSVSWYQQTPGQGLQFLFEYFSETQRNKGNFPGRFSGRQFSNSRSEMNVSTLELGDSALYLCASSLAVINGGYGYTFGSGTRLTVV.

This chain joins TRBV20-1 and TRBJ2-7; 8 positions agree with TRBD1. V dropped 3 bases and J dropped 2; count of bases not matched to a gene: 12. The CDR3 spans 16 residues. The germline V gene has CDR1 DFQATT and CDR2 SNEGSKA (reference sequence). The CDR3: CSASALDRAVTYEQYF. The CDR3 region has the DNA TGCAGTGCTAGTGCCTTGGACAGGGCCGTTACCTACGAGCAGTACTTC.

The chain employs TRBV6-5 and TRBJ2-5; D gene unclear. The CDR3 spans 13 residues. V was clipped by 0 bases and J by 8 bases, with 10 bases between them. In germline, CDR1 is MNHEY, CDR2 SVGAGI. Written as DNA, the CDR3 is TGTGCCAGCAGTTACTCCAGTTGGGGTACCCAGTACTTC. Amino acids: CASSYSSWGTQYF.

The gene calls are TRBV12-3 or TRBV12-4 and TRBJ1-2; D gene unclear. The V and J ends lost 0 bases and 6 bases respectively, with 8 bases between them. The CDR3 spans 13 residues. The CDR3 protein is CASSLAGVNGYTF. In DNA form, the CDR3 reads TGTGCCAGCAGTTTAGCCGGCGTAAATGGCTACACCTTC.

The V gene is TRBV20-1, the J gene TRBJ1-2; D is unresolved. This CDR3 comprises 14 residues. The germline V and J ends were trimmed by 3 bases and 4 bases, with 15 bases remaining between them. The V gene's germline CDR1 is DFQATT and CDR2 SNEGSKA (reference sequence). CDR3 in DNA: TGCAGTGCTAGGGTGGCTCGCCGACTCTATGGCTACACCTTC. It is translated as CSARVARRLYGYTF.

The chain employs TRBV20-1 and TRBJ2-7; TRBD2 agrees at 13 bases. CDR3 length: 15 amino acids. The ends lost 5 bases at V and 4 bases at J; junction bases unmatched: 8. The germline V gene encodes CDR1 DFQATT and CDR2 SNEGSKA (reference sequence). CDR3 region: CSAFAGTSGVYEQYF. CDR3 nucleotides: TGCAGTGCTTTTGCCGGGACTAGCGGGGTTTACGAGCAGTACTTC.

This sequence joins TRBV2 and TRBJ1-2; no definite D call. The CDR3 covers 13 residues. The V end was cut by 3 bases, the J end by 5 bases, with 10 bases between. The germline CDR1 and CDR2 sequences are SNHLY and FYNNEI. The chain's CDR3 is CASSDQQDYGYTF. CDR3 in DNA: TGTGCCAGCAGTGATCAGCAGGATTATGGCTACACCTTC.

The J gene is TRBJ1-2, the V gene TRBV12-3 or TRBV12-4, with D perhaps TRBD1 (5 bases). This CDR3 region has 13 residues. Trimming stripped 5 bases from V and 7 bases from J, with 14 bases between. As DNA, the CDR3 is TGTGCCAGCAGTCAAGACAGCCTTGTTGGCTACACCTTC. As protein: CASSQDSLVGYTF.

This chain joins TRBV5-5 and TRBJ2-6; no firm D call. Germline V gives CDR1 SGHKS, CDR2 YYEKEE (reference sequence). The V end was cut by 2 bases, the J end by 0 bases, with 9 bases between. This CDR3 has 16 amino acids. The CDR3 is CASSFSGNSGANVLTF. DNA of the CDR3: TGTGCCAGCAGCTTTTCTGGGAACTCTGGGGCCAACGTCCTGACTTTC.

CDR3 protein: CASRREGLAYTGELFF. The DNA of the CDR3 is TGCGCCAGCCGCCGTGAGGGACTAGCGTACACCGGGGAGCTGTTTTTT. The genes are TRBV5-1 and TRBJ2-2; 10 positions match TRBD2. Trimming took 7 bases from V and 3 from J; bases not matched to a gene: 9. Germline V gene lookup returns CDR1 SGHRS and CDR2 YFSETQ. The CDR3 spans 16 residues. Filled out from reference TRBV5-1 and TRBJ2-2, the complete variable domain reads KAGVTQTPRYLIKTRGQQVTLSCSPISGHRSVSWYQQTPGQGLQFLFEYFSETQRNKGNFPGRFSGRQFSNSRSEMNVSTLELGDSALYLCASRREGLAYTGELFFGEGSRLTVL.

This CDR3 reads CASSLEVPTGEHGYTF. CDR3 nucleotide sequence: TGCGCCAGCAGCTTGGAGGTACCGACAGGGGAGCATGGCTACACCTTC. This chain joins TRBV5-1 and TRBJ1-2, with 8 bases lining up with TRBD1. Germline V gene data show CDR1 as SGHRS and CDR2 as YFSETQ. The CDR3 is 16 residues long. Trimming took 0 bases from V and 6 from J; bases not matched to a gene: 10. The full variable domain, in which reference TRBV5-1 and TRBJ1-2 provide the parts outside the CDR3, is KAGVTQTPRYLIKTRGQQVTLSCSPISGHRSVSWYQQTPGQGLQFLFEYFSETQRNKGNFPGRFSGRQFSNSRSEMNVSTLELGDSALYLCASSLEVPTGEHGYTFGSGTRLTVV.

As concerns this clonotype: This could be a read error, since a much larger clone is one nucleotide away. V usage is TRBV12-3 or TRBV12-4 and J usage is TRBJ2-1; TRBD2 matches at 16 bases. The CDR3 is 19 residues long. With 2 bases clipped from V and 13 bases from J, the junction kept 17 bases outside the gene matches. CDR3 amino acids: CASSLSLGTSGGALETQFF. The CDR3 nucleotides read TGTGCCAGCAGTTTATCTCTGGGGACTAGCGGGGGGGCTTTAGAGACCCAGTTCTTC.

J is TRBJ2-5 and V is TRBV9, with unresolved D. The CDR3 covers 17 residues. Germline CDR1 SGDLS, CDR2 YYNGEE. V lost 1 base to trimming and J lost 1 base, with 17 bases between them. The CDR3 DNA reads TGTGCCAGCAGCGTATTCGAGACGGCACTCCTCCAAGAGACCCAGTACTTC. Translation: CASSVFETALLQETQYF.

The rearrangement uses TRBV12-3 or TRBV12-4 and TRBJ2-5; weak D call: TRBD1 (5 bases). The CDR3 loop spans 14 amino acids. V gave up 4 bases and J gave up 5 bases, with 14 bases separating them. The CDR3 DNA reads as TGTGCCAGCAGTTCAAGGGGTTTTGGGGAGACCCAGTACTTC. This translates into CASSSRGFGETQYF.

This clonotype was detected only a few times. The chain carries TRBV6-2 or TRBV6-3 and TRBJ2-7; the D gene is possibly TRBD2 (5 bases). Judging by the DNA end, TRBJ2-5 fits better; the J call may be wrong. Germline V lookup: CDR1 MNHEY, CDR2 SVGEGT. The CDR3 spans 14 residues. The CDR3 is CASSNLPGGETQYF. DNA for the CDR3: TGTGCCAGCAGCAATTTGCCGGGCGGGGAGACCCAGTACTTC.

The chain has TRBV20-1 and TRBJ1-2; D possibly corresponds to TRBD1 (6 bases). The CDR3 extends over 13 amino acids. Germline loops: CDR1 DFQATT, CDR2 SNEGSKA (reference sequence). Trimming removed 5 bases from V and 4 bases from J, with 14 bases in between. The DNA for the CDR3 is TGCAGTGCTTCCCAAACAGGGACCTATGGCTACACCTTC. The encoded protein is CSASQTGTYGYTF.

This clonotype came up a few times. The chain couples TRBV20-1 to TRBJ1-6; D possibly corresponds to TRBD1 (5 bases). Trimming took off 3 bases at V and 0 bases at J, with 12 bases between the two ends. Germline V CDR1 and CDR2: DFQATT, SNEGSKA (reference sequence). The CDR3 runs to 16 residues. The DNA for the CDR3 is TGCAGTGCTAGGGTAGGGGCGAGCTCCTATAATTCACCCCTCCACTTT. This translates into CSARVGASSYNSPLHF.